This TCR beta chain was sequenced during a study of blood T cell repertoires in COVID-19. As processed by the authors: Reference gene primer amplification gave nucleated cell count estimates. Measured with immunoSEQ multiplex PCR; TCRdb has only the in-frame clones, and not every one. The V and J calls and the clone size are those of that table, but D and trimming were determined from the DNA. The sample has 120,000 or so clones; roughly 69% are singletons. This clone has just a few counts. The germline CDR1 and CDR2 sequences are SEHNR and FQNEAQ (reference sequence). With 8 bases clipped from V and 11 bases from J, the junction kept 13 bases outside the gene matches. This CDR3 is built from 13 residues.

The TCR was taken from a woman in her 70s with acute or convalescent COVID-19. Sequencing input: peripheral blood. This rearrangement joins TRBV7-9 to TRBJ2-5, with TRBD2 matching over 8 bases. The CDR3 spells CASHLPGLENQYF. Written as DNA, the CDR3 is TGTGCCAGCCACCTGCCGGGACTAGAAAATCAGTACTTC.